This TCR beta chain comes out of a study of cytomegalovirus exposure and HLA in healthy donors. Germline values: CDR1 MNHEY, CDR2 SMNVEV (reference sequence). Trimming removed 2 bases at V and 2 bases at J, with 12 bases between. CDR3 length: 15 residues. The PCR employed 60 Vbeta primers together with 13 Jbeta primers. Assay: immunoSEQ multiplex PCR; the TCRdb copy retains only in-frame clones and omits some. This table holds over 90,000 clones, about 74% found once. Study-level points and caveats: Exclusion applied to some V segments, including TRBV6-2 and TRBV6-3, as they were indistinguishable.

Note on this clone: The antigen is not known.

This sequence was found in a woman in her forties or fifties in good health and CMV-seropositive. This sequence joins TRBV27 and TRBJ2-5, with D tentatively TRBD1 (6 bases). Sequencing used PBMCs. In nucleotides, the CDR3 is TGTGCCAGCAGTTTAGGGCCAGGGGTACAAGAGACCCAGTACTTC. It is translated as CASSLGPGVQETQYF.